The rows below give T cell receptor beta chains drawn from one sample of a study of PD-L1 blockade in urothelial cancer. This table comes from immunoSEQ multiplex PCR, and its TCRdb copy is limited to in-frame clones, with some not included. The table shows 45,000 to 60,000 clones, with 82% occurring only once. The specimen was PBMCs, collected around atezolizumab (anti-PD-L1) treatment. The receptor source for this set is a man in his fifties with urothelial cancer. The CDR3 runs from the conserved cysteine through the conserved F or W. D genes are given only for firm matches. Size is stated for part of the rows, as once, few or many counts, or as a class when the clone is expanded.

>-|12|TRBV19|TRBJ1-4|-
TGTGCCAGTAGAAAGGCGGGAGAAAAACTGTTTTTT
CASRKAGEKLFF
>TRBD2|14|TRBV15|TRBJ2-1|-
TGTGCCACCAGGGGGACTAGCGGGGGCAATGAGCAGTTCTTC
CATRGTSGGNEQFF
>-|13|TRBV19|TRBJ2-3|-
TGTGCCAGTAGGCCGGGAGCCACAGATACGCAGTATTTT
CASRPGATDTQYF
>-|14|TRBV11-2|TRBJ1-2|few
TGTGCCAGCACTGCGTCGGGGGGACTCTATGGCTACACCTTC
CASTASGGLYGYTF
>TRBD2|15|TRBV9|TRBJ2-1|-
TGTGCCAGCAGCTATAGCGGGGGGGCAAGCAATGAGCAGTTCTTC
CASSYSGGASNEQFF
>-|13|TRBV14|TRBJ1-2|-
TGTGCCAGCAGCCAAGACGCGGCGTATAGCTACACCTTC
CASSQDAAYSYTF
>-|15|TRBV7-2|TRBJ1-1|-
TGTGCCAGCAGCCCCGGTGTAGGGGTCCGGGTTGAAGCTTTCTTT
CASSPGVGVRVEAFF
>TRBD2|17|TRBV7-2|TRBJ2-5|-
TGTGCCAGCAGCTTAAGTATGGGCGGGGGGGCCCTCGAGACCCAGTACTTC
CASSLSMGGGALETQYF
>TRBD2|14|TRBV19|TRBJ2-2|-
TGTGCCAGTAGTACAGGGACTAGTACCGGGGAGCTGTTTTTT
CASSTGTSTGELFF
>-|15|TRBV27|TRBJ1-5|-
TGTGCCAGCAGCCCCCCCCGGTACAGAAATCAGCCCCAGCATTTT
CASSPPRYRNQPQHF
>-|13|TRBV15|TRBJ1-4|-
TGTGCCACCAGCAGTTATCAGAATGAAAAACTGTTTTTT
CATSSYQNEKLFF
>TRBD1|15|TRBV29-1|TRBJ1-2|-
TGCAGCGCACATCGATCGGGACAGGGGTTCTATGGCTACACCTTC
CSAHRSGQGFYGYTF
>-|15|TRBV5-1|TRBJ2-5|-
TGCGCCAGCAGCTTGGCCCAACAGACGAAAGAGACCCAGTACTTC
CASSLAQQTKETQYF
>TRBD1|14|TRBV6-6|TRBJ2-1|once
TGTGCCGGCCACGGGACAGGGGACCATGTGGAGCAGTTCTTC
CAGHGTGDHVEQFF
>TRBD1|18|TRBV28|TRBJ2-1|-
TGTGCCAGCAGTACTAACACACCGGGGACAGGGTTCTACAATGAGCAGTTCTTC
CASSTNTPGTGFYNEQFF
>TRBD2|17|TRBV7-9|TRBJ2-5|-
TGTGCCAGCAGCCCAGGACTAGTCGGGTTTTCTCAAGAGACCCAGTACTTC
CASSPGLVGFSQETQYF
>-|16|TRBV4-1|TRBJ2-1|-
TGCGCCAGCAGCCAGGGCCCCAGCGGGCCTTACAATGAGCAGTTCTTC
CASSQGPSGPYNEQFF
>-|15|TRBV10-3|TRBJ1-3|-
TGTGCCACGGCCATGGGAGTACGCTCTGGAAACACCATATATTTT
CATAMGVRSGNTIYF
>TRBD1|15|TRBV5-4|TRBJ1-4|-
TGTGCCAGCAGCCCGGGTGGGGACAGGACTGAAAAACTGTTTTTT
CASSPGGDRTEKLFF
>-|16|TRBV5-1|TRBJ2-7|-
TGCGCCAGCAGCTTGGTAGCCGGACAAGCCTCCTACGAGCAGTACTTC
CASSLVAGQASYEQYF
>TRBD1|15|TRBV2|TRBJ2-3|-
TGTGCCAGCAGTGTGGGGACAGGGGTGACAGATACGCAGTATTTT
CASSVGTGVTDTQYF
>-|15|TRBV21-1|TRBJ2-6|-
TGTGCCAGCAGCAAATTGGCGGGGGGGGCCAACGTCCTGACTTTC
CASSKLAGGANVLTF
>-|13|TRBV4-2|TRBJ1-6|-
TGTGCCAGCAGACAGGGCGATAATTCACCCCTCCACTTT
CASRQGDNSPLHF
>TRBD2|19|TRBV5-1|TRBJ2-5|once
TGCGCCAGCAGCCGCTCGCTTCGGACTAGCGGGACTCTACAAGAGACCCAGTACTTC
CASSRSLRTSGTLQETQYF
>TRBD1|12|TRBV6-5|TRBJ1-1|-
TGTGCCAGCAGTTCAGGGGGCACTGAAGCTTTCTTT
CASSSGGTEAFF
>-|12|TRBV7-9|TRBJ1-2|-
TGTGCCAGCAGCAACACTAACTATGGCTACACCTTC
CASSNTNYGYTF
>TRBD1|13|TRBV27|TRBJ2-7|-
TGTGCCAGCACTCGGACAGGGGACTACGAGCAGTACTTC
CASTRTGDYEQYF